These T cell receptor beta chains were read from a single sample in a study of T cell changes during pregnancy in multiple sclerosis. TCRdb's copy holds only in-frame clones and misses some; the assay was immunoSEQ multiplex PCR. The data hold around 130,000 clones, with about 93% observed a single time. Sequenced here: peripheral blood, sampled before pregnancy. The receptors stem from a female donor with multiple sclerosis, enrolled in a pregnancy study. Both conserved end residues are part of each CDR3. The order of the fields is V gene, J gene, clone size, D gene, CDR3 DNA, CDR3 protein. D genes are given only for firm matches. Rows give clone size only sometimes, using once, few, many, or a class for an expanded clone.

TRBV27,TRBJ2-7,NA,NA,TGTGCCACCAGAAGCGCCTCCTACGAGCAGTACTTC,CATRSASYEQYF
TRBV28,TRBJ1-5,NA,TRBD1,TGTGCCAGCAGTGCCCGGGGGGGACAGGGTCAGCCCCAGCATTTT,CASSARGGQGQPQHF
TRBV9,TRBJ1-2,NA,NA,TGTGCCAGCAGCCTTTCCTCGGGGGGGAAGGATGGCTACACCTTC,CASSLSSGGKDGYTF
TRBV6-1,TRBJ2-7,once,NA,TGTGCCAGCAGTTCCTTCACAGGGACCTACGAGCAGTACTTC,CASSSFTGTYEQYF
TRBV11-2,TRBJ1-5,NA,NA,TGTGCCAGCAGCCGCCTCCCGGGGAAGGGCAATCAGCCCCAGCATTTT,CASSRLPGKGNQPQHF
TRBV5-1,TRBJ1-1,once,TRBD1,TGCGCCAGCCAAGGCGGGACAGGGGTAATGAACACTGAAGCTTTCTTT,CASQGGTGVMNTEAFF
TRBV25-1,TRBJ2-2,NA,NA,TGTGCCAGCAGTGATCTTAGGGGGACCGGGGAGCTGTTTTTT,CASSDLRGTGELFF
TRBV7-3,TRBJ2-5,NA,TRBD2,TGTGCCAGCAGCTTAAACGGCGGGGGGCAAGAGACCCAGTACTTC,CASSLNGGGQETQYF
TRBV10-3,TRBJ2-1,NA,TRBD1,TGTGCCATCACCCCAGGGGGTCGGGCGAGCTCCTACAATGAGCAGTTCTTC,CAITPGGRASSYNEQFF
TRBV18,TRBJ1-3,NA,NA,TGTGCCAGCTCACAGACTTTGGGGAGCTCTGGAAACACCATATATTTT,CASSQTLGSSGNTIYF
TRBV6-1,TRBJ1-2,NA,TRBD1,TGTGCCAGCAGTGAACTGACAGGGAGTAGCTATGGCTACACCTTC,CASSELTGSSYGYTF
TRBV10-3,TRBJ1-3,NA,NA,TGTGCCAGTACCCACTCGTCTTCTCGAAACACCATATATTTT,CASTHSSSRNTIYF
TRBV18,TRBJ2-3,NA,TRBD2,TGTGCCAGCTCACCACCGCAGCGGGGATTCACAGATACGCAGTATTTT,CASSPPQRGFTDTQYF
TRBV27,TRBJ2-7,once,TRBD2,TGTGCCAGCAGTCGGACTAGCGGCACCTACGAGCAGTACTTC,CASSRTSGTYEQYF
TRBV5-1,TRBJ2-3,NA,TRBD2,TGCGCCAGCAGCTTGGCCGCTAGCGGGGGCACAGATACGCAGTATTTT,CASSLAASGGTDTQYF
TRBV5-1,TRBJ2-3,NA,NA,TGCGCCAGCCACTCAGGGGACATTCCTGCAGATACGCAGTATTTT,CASHSGDIPADTQYF
TRBV7-3,TRBJ1-1,NA,NA,TGTGCCAGCAGCTTAGGGCAGAACACTGAAGCTTTCTTT,CASSLGQNTEAFF
TRBV9,TRBJ2-3,NA,TRBD1,TGTGCCAGCAGCGTAGGGGGGACAGGGGGCACAGATACGCAGTATTTT,CASSVGGTGGTDTQYF
TRBV2,TRBJ2-2,NA,NA,TGTGCCAGCGGTTCAGAAAACACCGGGGAGCTGTTTTTT,CASGSENTGELFF
TRBV5-6,TRBJ2-1,NA,TRBD2,TGTGCCAGCAGCTCTACCGGGACTAGCGACTCAAATGAGCAGTTCTTC,CASSSTGTSDSNEQFF
TRBV2,TRBJ1-1,NA,TRBD1,TGTGCCAGCCAGACAGGGGGCTTAACGAACACTGAAGCTTTCTTT,CASQTGGLTNTEAFF
TRBV30,TRBJ2-7,once,NA,TGTGCCTGGACGGGCAGGGCCTCCTACGAGCAGTACTTC,CAWTGRASYEQYF
TRBV30,TRBJ1-5,NA,TRBD1,TGTGCCTGGAGTTCCGCAGGGGGATTAGGCCATCAGCCCCAGCATTTT,CAWSSAGGLGHQPQHF
TRBV30,TRBJ1-4,NA,TRBD1,TGTGCCTGGGGGGAGGGACAGGGACTTAATGAAAAACTGTTTTTT,CAWGEGQGLNEKLFF
TRBV28,TRBJ1-5,NA,NA,TGTGCCAGCAGCCCTAACGCCAGGGTGCGGGGGAATCAGCCCCAGCATTTT,CASSPNARVRGNQPQHF
TRBV9,TRBJ2-5,NA,TRBD2,TGTGCCAGCAGCGTCGGACTAGCGGGGGGGCCGGGGCAAGAGACCCAGTACTTC,CASSVGLAGGPGQETQYF
TRBV6-6,TRBJ2-1,NA,NA,TGTGCCAGCAGTTCAACCGGACGGGACTCCTACAATGAGCAGTTCTTC,CASSSTGRDSYNEQFF
TRBV7-3,TRBJ2-1,NA,TRBD2,TGTGCCAGCAGCTTAATAGCGGGAGGTAACAATGAGCAGTTCTTC,CASSLIAGGNNEQFF
TRBV28,TRBJ2-7,few,TRBD1,TGTGCCAGCAGTCCCAAGGACAGGGTATCTGTGGAAGTCTTTAACGAGCAGTACTTC,CASSPKDRVSVEVFNEQYF
TRBV28,TRBJ1-2,NA,TRBD1,TGTGCCAGCAGCCCGGCGTCGGGACAGAACGGCTACACCTTC,CASSPASGQNGYTF
TRBV6-6,TRBJ1-3,NA,TRBD1,TGTGCCAGCAGCGACAGGGGATTTATGGGAAACACCATATATTTT,CASSDRGFMGNTIYF
TRBV11-2,TRBJ2-7,NA,TRBD1,TGTGCCAGCAGTTTCCGGGACAGGGTCCACGAGCAGTACTTC,CASSFRDRVHEQYF
TRBV6-5,TRBJ1-2,NA,TRBD1,TGTGCCAGCAGTTACAAGGACAGGGAAGGCTACACCTTC,CASSYKDREGYTF
TRBV10-1,TRBJ1-4,NA,NA,TGCGCCAGCCGGGGGGGGTGTAATGAAAAACTGTTTTTT,CASRGGCNEKLFF
TRBV6-6,TRBJ2-1,NA,NA,TGTGCCAGCAGTCCAGGGGTGCCCTCCTACAATGAGCAGTTCTTC,CASSPGVPSYNEQFF
TRBV6-1,TRBJ1-2,NA,NA,TGTGCCAGCAGTGAATTTTCGCACAAGAACTATGGCTACACCTTC,CASSEFSHKNYGYTF
TRBV9,TRBJ1-2,few,NA,TGTGCCAGCAGCGTAGGAACAGTGGATGGCTACACCTTC,CASSVGTVDGYTF
TRBV5-1,TRBJ2-7,NA,TRBD2,TGCGCCAGCAGCCCAACCCGGACTAGCGGGGGGCTCGAGCAGTACTTC,CASSPTRTSGGLEQYF
TRBV5-4,TRBJ1-6,NA,TRBD1,TGTGCCAGCAGCCAGACAGGGTCCTATAATTCACCCCTCCACTTT,CASSQTGSYNSPLHF
TRBV7-2,TRBJ1-1,NA,TRBD1,TGTGCCAGCAGTTACGCTGTAACAGGGGGCACTGAAGCTTTCTTT,CASSYAVTGGTEAFF
TRBV29-1,TRBJ2-7,NA,NA,TGCAGCGTTGGGCGGGGAACCTACGAGCAGTACTTC,CSVGRGTYEQYF
TRBV11-1,TRBJ2-2,NA,NA,TGTGCCAGCAGCTCCAGGGGGGACACCGGGGAGCTGTTTTTT,CASSSRGDTGELFF
TRBV6-1,TRBJ2-6,NA,TRBD1,TGTGCCAGCACCCTCAGGGGGTCTGGGGCCAACGTCCTGACTTTC,CASTLRGSGANVLTF
TRBV6-5,TRBJ1-6,few,NA,TGTGCCAGCAGTTACTCTGGACATTCTTCACCCCTCCACTTT,CASSYSGHSSPLHF
TRBV4-1,TRBJ1-4,NA,TRBD1,TGCGCCAGCAGCCGGGGACAGCCAGCCCAAAAACTGTTTTTT,CASSRGQPAQKLFF
TRBV7-2,TRBJ2-3,NA,NA,TGTGCCAGCAGCTTATCTTCCCGGACAGATACGCAGTATTTT,CASSLSSRTDTQYF
TRBV10-3,TRBJ2-2,NA,NA,TGTGCCATCAGTGGACAGGTGACCACCGGGGAGCTGTTTTTT,CAISGQVTTGELFF
TRBV10-3,TRBJ1-2,NA,TRBD1,TGTGCCATCCATACAGGGGGTGGTGGCTACACCTTC,CAIHTGGGGYTF